Presented here are 14 T cell receptor beta chains from one specimen sequenced in a study of T cell responses to AZD1222 COVID-19 vaccine. Measured with immunoSEQ multiplex PCR; TCRdb has only the in-frame clones, and not every one. The sample includes around 92,000 clones, 86% of them seen just once. The sequences come from peripheral blood, collected on day 0 of AZD1222 vaccination. The receptors shown here come from an adult in good health.

The CDR3 spells CASSASGSGNTIYF. CDR3 coding DNA: TGCGCCAGCAGTGCATCGGGCTCTGGAAACACCATATATTTT. The V call is TRBV10-1, the J call TRBJ1-3, with D unclear. Trimming removed 4 bases from V and 0 bases from J, with 7 bases in between. Germline V CDR1 and CDR2: WNHNN, SYGVQD (reference sequence). The CDR3 has 14 amino acids.

V is TRBV27 and J is TRBJ2-7; no firm D call. Germline V CDR1 and CDR2: MNHEY, SMNVEV (reference sequence). This CDR3 contains 15 residues. Trimming removed 5 bases from V and 2 bases from J, with 16 bases in between. The CDR3 DNA reads TGTGCCAGCAGTATGTACACAGCCCGAGCCTACGAGCAGTACTTC. The encoded protein is CASSMYTARAYEQYF.

The chain joins TRBV5-4 to TRBJ1-1; no reliable D call. The CDR3 is made up of 14 amino acids. V gave up 0 bases and J gave up 1 base, with 7 bases separating them. The germline V gene encodes CDR1 SGHNT and CDR2 YYREEE (reference sequence). CDR3 DNA: TGTGCCAGCAGCTTGGTTGGCTCGAACACTGAAGCTTTCTTT. It specifies CASSLVGSNTEAFF.

The rearrangement links TRBV7-5 to TRBJ1-2. TRBV7-5 is a pseudogene segment. The CDR3 contains 14 residues. The DNA of the CDR3 is TGTGTCAGAAGCTTCCCACAGGACTATGAGGGCTACACCTTC. Residues: CVRSFPQDYEGYTF.

This clone was counted a few times. Here the CDR3 DNA reads TGTGCCAGTCGACTAGCGATAAGCTCCTACGAGCAGTACTTC. Its translation: CASRLAISSYEQYF. The chain recombines TRBV2 with TRBJ2-7; 8 bases map to TRBD2. The germline gives CDR1 SNHLY, CDR2 FYNNEI. Trimming removed 9 bases from V and 0 bases from J; junction bases left unmatched: 7. The CDR3 covers 14 residues.

The chain is built from TRBV2 and TRBJ2-1; no clear D gene. The CDR3 loop spans 14 amino acids. The V end lost 4 bases, the J end lost 1 base, and 8 bases lay between the germline ends. The germline CDR1 and CDR2 sequences are SNHLY and FYNNEI. CDR3 residues: CASSGSRSYNEQFF. For the CDR3, the DNA is TGTGCCAGCAGTGGGTCTCGGTCCTACAATGAGCAGTTCTTC.

The chain joins TRBV19 to TRBJ1-2; D is uncertain. V dropped 0 bases and J dropped 8 bases, with 13 bases sitting between them. This CDR3 is built from 14 residues. Germline-derived CDR1 and CDR2 are LNHDA and SQIVND (reference sequence). CDR3 amino acids: CASSIEVNARGYTF. For the CDR3, the DNA is TGTGCCAGTAGTATAGAAGTCAACGCGCGGGGCTACACCTTC.

This sequence joins TRBV28 and TRBJ1-2; D unresolved. Germline CDR1 is MDHEN and CDR2 is SYDVKM. V was cut by 2 bases and J by 6 bases, with 7 bases left in between. The CDR3 has 12 residues. The CDR3 protein is CASSLRRDGYTF. CDR3 DNA sequence: TGTGCCAGCAGTTTAAGGCGGGATGGCTACACCTTC.

The chain uses TRBV7-2 and TRBJ2-7; D gene ambiguous. CDR1 is SGHTA, CDR2 FQGNSA, per germline. Trimming stripped 2 bases from V and 4 bases from J, with 9 bases between. CDR3 length: 13 amino acids. CDR3 in amino acids: CASSLQDGYEQYF. The CDR3 nucleotides are TGTGCCAGCAGCTTACAGGACGGTTACGAGCAGTACTTC.

The V call is TRBV19, the J call TRBJ2-3; 10 bases are shared with TRBD2. Germline V gene lookup returns CDR1 LNHDA and CDR2 SQIVND (reference sequence). V gave up 6 bases and J gave up 5 bases; unmatched junction bases: 11. The CDR3 length is 16 residues. CDR3 nucleotide sequence: TGTGCCAGTAGCCATAGGCCTAGCGGGGGCCTAGATACGCAGTATTTT. Translated: CASSHRPSGGLDTQYF.

V is TRBV27 and J is TRBJ2-7; D not certain. In germline, CDR1 is MNHEY, CDR2 SMNVEV (reference sequence). The CDR3 spans 13 residues. V was trimmed by 3 bases and J by 0 bases, leaving 6 bases between them. CDR3 sequence reads: CASSFTDSYEQYF. The CDR3 bases are TGTGCCAGCAGTTTTACGGACTCCTACGAGCAGTACTTC.

This sequence joins TRBV11-2 and TRBJ2-7, with D perhaps given as TRBD1 or TRBD2 (5 bases each). From germline, CDR1 is SGHAT and CDR2 FQNNGV. This CDR3 is built from 15 residues. Trimming stripped 5 bases from V and 3 bases from J, with 17 bases between. CDR3: CASSARWDLRYEQYF. As DNA, the CDR3 is TGTGCCAGCAGCGCCAGATGGGACCTTCGCTACGAGCAGTACTTC. The full variable domain, with the rest looked up from reference TRBV11-2 and TRBJ2-7, is EAGVAQSPRYKIIEKRQSVAFWCNPISGHATLYWYQQILGQGPKLLIQFQNNGVVDDSQLPKDRFSAERLKGVDSTLKIQPAKLEDSAVYLCASSARWDLRYEQYFGPGTRLTVT.

This chain links TRBV19 with TRBJ2-2; possibly TRBD1 for D (6 bases). The CDR3 consists of 15 residues. V shed 3 bases and J shed 5 bases, with 13 bases lying between them. Looked up from germline, CDR1 is LNHDA and CDR2 is SQIVND (reference sequence). CDR3 nucleotide sequence: TGTGCCAGTAGTATTTCCCCAGGGGAGACCGGGGAGCTGTTTTTT. Translation gives CASSISPGETGELFF.

The chain links TRBV11-2 to TRBJ1-1; maybe TRBD1 (5 bases). Germline CDR1 and CDR2: SGHAT and FQNNGV. The CDR3 runs to 14 residues. Trimming shortened V by 1 base and J by 0 bases, and 6 bases separated the two germline ends. CDR3 residues: CASSLGGLNTEAFF. The DNA of the CDR3 is TGTGCCAGCAGCTTAGGGGGCCTGAACACTGAAGCTTTCTTT.